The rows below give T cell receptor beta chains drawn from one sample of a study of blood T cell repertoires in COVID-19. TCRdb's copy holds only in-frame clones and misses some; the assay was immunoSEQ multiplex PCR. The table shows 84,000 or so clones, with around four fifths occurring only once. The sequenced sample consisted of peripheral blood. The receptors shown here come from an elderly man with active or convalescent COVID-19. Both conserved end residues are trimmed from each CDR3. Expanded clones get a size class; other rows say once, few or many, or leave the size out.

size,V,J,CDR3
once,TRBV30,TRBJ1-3,AWNSRVGNTIY
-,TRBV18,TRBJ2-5,ASSHRDRGRETQY
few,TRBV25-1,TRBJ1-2,ASSDNSRGAYGYT
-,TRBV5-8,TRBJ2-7,ASSYPDSQY
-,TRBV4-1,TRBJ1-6,ASSQRGFSYNSPLH
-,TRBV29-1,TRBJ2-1,SVVPAGGRGSNEQF
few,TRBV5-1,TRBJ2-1,ASSRRESSYNEQF
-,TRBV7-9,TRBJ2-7,ASSSQTGGYEQY
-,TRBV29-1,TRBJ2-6,SAGAGRPGYSGANVLT
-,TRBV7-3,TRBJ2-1,ASSLIRGTGGPISYNEQF
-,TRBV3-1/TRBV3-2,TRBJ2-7,ASSERTSGAYEQY
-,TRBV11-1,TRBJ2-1,ASSLDSTYNEQF
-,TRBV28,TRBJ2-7,AVAGNYEQY
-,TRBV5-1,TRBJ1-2,ASSLVGTGGGYT
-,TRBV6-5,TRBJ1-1,ASSYSGAGRTEAF
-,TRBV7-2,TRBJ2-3,ASKTGRADTQY
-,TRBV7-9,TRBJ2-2,ASSRPIGTSGTGELF
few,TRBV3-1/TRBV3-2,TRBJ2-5,ASSRAEKETQY
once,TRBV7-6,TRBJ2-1,ASSRPGLAGGLSSYNEQF
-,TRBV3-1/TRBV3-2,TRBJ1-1,ASSQPGRGGDTEAF
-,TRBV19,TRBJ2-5,ASTPTGKQETQY
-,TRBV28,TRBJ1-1,ASSTSGGAVTEAF
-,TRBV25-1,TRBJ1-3,ASSEAAGSGNTIY
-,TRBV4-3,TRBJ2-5,ASSQELAGVQETQY
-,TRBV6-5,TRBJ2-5,ASSPYITKETQY
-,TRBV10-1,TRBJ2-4,ASSDGKGGKNIQY
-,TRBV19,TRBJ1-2,ASSIGQRLGGYT
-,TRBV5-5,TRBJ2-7,ARPHEGKSYEQY
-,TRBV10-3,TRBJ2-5,AIGGPEGETQY
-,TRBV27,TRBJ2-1,ASSFRDRGSREQF
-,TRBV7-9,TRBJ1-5,ASSPNNNQPQH
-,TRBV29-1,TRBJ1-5,RRVGGSNQPQH
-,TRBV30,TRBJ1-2,AWAPDGQHYGYT
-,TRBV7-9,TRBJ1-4,ASSSGQVQEKLF
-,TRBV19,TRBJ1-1,ATSQGDLGNTEAF
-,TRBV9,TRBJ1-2,ASSVAAGWEDYGYT
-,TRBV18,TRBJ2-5,ASSPRPSGNVGGETQY
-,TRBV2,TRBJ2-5,ASSGAPGGGQETQY
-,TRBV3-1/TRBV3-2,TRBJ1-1,ASSKRGNMNTEAF
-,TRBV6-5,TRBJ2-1,ASSYTASGSNEQF
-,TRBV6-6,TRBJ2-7,ASSYGPGGPYEQY
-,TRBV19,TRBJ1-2,ASSIQGPRSYT
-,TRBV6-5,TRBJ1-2,ASSYLEGYNYGYT
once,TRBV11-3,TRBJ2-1,ASSFGTSGSNEQF
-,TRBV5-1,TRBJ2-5,ASSPGGNQETQY
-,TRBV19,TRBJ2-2,ASTSTGELF
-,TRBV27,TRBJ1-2,ASSPPVGRNPNGYT